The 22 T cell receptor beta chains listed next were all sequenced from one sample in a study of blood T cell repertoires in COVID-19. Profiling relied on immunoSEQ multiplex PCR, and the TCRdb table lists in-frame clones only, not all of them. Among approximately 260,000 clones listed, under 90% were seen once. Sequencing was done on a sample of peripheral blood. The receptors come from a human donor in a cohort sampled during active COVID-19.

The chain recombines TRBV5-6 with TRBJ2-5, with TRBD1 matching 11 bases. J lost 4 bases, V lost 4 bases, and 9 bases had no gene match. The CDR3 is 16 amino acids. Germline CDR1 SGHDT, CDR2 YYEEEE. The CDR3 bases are TGTGCCAGCAGCCCGGTTGGGACAGGGGGACTAGAGACCCAGTACTTC. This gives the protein CASSPVGTGGLETQYF.

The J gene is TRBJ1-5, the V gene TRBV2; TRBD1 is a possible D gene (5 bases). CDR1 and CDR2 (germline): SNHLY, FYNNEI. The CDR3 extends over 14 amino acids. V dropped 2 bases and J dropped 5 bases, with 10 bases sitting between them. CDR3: CASSESQGYQPQHF. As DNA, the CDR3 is TGTGCCAGCAGTGAATCGCAGGGTTATCAGCCCCAGCATTTT. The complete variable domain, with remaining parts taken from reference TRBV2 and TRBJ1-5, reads EPEVTQTPSHQVTQMGQEVILRCVPISNHLYFYWYRQILGQKVEFLVSFYNNEISEKSEIFDDQFSVERPDGSNFTLKIRSTKLEDSAMYFCASSESQGYQPQHFGDGTRLSIL.

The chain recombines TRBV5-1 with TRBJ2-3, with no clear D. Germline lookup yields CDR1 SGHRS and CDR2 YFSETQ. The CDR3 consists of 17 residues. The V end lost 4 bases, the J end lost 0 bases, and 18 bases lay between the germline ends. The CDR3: CASSMELLAISTDTQYF. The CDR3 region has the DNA TGCGCCAGCAGCATGGAACTACTCGCTATTAGCACAGATACGCAGTATTTT.

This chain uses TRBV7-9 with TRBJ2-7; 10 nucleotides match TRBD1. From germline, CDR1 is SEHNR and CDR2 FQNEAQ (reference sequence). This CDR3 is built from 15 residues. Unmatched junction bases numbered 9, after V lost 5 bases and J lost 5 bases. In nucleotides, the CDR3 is TGTGCCAGCAGCCCAGGGGACAGGGGTCCTCACGAGCAGTACTTC. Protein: CASSPGDRGPHEQYF.

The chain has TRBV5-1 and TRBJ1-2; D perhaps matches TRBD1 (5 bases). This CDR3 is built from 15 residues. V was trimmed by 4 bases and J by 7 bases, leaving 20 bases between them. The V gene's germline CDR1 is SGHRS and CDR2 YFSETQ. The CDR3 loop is CASSKQDPTPGGYTF. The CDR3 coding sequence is TGCGCCAGCAGCAAACAGGACCCCACCCCGGGTGGCTACACCTTC.

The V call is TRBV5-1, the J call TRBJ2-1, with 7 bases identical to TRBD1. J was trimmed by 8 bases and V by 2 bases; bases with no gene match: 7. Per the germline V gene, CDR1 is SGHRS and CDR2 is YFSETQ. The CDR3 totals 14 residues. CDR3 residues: CASSFLTGQHEQFF. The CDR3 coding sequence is TGCGCCAGCAGCTTTCTGACAGGGCAGCATGAGCAGTTCTTC.

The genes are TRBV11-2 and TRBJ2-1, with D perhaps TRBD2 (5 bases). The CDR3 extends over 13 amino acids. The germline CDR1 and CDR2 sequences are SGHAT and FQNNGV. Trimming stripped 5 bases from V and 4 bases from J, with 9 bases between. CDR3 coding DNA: TGTGCCAGCAGCACCCCGGGGTACAATGAGCAGTTCTTC. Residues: CASSTPGYNEQFF.

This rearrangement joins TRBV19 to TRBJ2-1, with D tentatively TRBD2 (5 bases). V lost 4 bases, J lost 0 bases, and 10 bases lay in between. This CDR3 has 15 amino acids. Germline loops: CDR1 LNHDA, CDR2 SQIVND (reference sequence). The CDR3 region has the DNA TGTGCCAGTAGTACCGGGATCTACTCCTACAATGAGCAGTTCTTC. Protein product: CASSTGIYSYNEQFF. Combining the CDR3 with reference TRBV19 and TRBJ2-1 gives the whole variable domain DGGITQSPKYLFRKEGQNVTLSCEQNLNHDAMYWYRQDPGQGLRLIYYSQIVNDFQKGDIAEGYSVSREKKESFPLTVTSAQKNPTAFYLCASSTGIYSYNEQFFGPGTRLTVL.

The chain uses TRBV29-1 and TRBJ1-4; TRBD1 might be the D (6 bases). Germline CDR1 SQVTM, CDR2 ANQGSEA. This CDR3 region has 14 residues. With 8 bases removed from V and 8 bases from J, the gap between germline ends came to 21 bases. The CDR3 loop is CSFRDIISREKLFF. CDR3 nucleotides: TGCAGCTTCCGGGACATAATAAGTAGGGAAAAACTGTTTTTT.

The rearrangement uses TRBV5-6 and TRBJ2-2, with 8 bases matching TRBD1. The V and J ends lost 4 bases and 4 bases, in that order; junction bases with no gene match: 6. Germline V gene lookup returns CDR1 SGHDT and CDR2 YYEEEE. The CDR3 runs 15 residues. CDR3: CASSRTGSGTGELFF. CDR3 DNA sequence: TGTGCCAGCAGCCGGACAGGGTCGGGCACCGGGGAGCTGTTTTTT.

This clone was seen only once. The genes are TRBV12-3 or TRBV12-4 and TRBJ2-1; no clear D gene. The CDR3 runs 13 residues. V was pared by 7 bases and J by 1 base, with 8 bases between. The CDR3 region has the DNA TGTGCCAGCAAGGCGGATTCCTACAATGAGCAGTTCTTC. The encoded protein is CASKADSYNEQFF.

CDR3 nucleotides: TGTGCCGGGGACAGGGGCACCGGGGAGCTGTTTTTT. Translation gives CAGDRGTGELFF. The V gene is TRBV6-6, the J gene TRBJ2-2; 10 bases fit TRBD1. Germline V CDR1 and CDR2: MNHNY, SVGAGI (reference sequence). J was trimmed by 4 bases and V by 11 bases; bases with no gene match: 1. The CDR3 has 12 residues.

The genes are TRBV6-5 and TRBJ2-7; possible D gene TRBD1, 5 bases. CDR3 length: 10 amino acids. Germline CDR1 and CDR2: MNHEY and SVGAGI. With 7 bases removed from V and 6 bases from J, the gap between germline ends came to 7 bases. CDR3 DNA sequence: TGTGCCAGCAAAACAGGCGAGCAGTACTTC. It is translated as CASKTGEQYF.

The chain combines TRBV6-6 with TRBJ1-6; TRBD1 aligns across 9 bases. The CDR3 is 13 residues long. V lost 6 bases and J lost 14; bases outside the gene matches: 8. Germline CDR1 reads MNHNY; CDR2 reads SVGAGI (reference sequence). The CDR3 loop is CASRSQGAGSLHF. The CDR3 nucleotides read TGTGCCAGCAGGTCACAGGGGGCGGGGTCCCTCCACTTT.

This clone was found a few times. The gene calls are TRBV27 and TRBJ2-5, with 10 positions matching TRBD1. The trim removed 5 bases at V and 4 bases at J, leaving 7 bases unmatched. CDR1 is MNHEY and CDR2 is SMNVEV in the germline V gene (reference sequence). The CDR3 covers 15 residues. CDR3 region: CASSHRDRGGETQYF. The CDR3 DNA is TGTGCCAGCAGTCATCGGGACAGGGGAGGAGAGACCCAGTACTTC.

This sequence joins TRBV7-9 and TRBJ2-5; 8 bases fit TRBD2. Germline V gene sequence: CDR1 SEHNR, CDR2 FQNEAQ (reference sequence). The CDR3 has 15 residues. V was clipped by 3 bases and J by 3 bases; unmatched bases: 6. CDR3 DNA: TGTGCCAGCAGCTTCGGGCGGGGGGCCGAAGAGACCCAGTACTTC. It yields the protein CASSFGRGAEETQYF. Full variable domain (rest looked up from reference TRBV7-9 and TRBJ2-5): DTGVSQNPRHKITKRGQNVTFRCDPISEHNRLYWYRQTLGQGPEFLTYFQNEAQLEKSRLLSDRFSAERPKGSFSTLEIQRTEQGDSAMYLCASSFGRGAEETQYFGPGTRLLVL.

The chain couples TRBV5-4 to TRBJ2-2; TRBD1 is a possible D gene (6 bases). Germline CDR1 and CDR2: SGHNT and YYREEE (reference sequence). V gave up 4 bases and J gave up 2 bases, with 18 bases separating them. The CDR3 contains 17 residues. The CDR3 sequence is CASSRGLGGKNTGELFF. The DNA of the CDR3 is TGTGCCAGCAGCCGCGGGCTAGGGGGAAAAAACACCGGGGAGCTGTTTTTT.

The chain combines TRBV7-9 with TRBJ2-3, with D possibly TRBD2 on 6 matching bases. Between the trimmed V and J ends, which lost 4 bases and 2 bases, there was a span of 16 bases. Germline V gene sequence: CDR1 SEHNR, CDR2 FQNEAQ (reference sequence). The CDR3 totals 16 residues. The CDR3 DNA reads TGTGCCAGCAGCTCGGGACTGTCCCTCTCCACAGATACGCAGTATTTT. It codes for CASSSGLSLSTDTQYF.

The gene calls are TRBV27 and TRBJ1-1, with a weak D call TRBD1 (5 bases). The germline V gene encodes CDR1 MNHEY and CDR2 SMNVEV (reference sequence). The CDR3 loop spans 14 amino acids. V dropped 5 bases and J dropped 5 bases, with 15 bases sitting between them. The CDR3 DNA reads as TGTGCCAGCAGTCGAGCAAGGGGCTCAACTGAAGCTTTCTTT. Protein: CASSRARGSTEAFF.

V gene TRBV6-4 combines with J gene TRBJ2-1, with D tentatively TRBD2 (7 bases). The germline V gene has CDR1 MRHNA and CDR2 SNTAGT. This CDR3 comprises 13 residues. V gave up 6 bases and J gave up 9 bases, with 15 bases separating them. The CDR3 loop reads CASRGGLYGEQFF. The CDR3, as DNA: TGTGCCAGCAGGGGGGGGCTGTACGGTGAGCAGTTCTTC.

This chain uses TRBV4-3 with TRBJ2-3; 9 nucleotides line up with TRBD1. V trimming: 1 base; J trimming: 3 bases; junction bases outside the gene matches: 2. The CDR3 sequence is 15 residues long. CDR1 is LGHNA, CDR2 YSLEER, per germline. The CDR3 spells CASSQAGTGTDTQYF. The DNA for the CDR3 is TGCGCCAGCAGCCAAGCGGGGACAGGGACAGATACGCAGTATTTT.

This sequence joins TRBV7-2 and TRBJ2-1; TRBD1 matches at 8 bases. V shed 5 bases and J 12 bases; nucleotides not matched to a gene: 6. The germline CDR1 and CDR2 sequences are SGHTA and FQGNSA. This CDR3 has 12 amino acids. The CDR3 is CASSGRDRLQFF. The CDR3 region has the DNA TGTGCCAGCAGCGGTAGGGACAGGCTGCAGTTCTTC.